Listed below are T cell receptor beta chains from one sample, sequenced in a study of glioma-infiltrating T cells after dendritic cell vaccination. Libraries were prepared by immunoSEQ multiplex PCR; TCRdb keeps only in-frame clonotypes and omits some of them. In the table there are about 87,000 clones, under 85% of which are singletons. This sample comprised blood, obtained after dendritic cell vaccination. Every receptor here comes from a human donor with glioblastoma. CDR3s include the opening cysteine and the closing phenylalanine or tryptophan. Fields, in order: J gene, V gene, clone size, D gene, CDR3 protein, CDR3 DNA. The D gene is left open where the match is weak. Clone size is stated in some rows and not others, as once, few, many or a class when expanded.

j_call: TRBJ1-2; v_call: TRBV27; clone_size: -; d_call: -; cdr3_aa: CASSLGPGYGYTF; cdr3_nt: TGTGCCAGCAGTTTGGGGCCCGGGTATGGCTACACCTTC
j_call: TRBJ1-5; v_call: TRBV7-2; clone_size: -; d_call: TRBD1; cdr3_aa: CASSWETGDNQPQHF; cdr3_nt: TGTGCCAGCAGCTGGGAGACAGGGGACAATCAGCCCCAGCATTTT
j_call: TRBJ1-1; v_call: TRBV7-9; clone_size: -; d_call: -; cdr3_aa: CASSLAGGRGTEAFF; cdr3_nt: TGTGCCAGCAGCTTAGCGGGAGGGCGAGGCACTGAAGCTTTCTTT
j_call: TRBJ1-3; v_call: TRBV7-8; clone_size: few; d_call: TRBD1; cdr3_aa: CASSRTDREVRNTIYF; cdr3_nt: TGTGCCAGCAGCCGGACCGACAGGGAAGTCAGAAACACCATATATTTT
j_call: TRBJ2-7; v_call: TRBV4-1; clone_size: -; d_call: -; cdr3_aa: CASSQDTGVYEQYF; cdr3_nt: TGCGCCAGCAGCCAAGATACGGGAGTCTACGAGCAGTACTTC
j_call: TRBJ1-1; v_call: TRBV2; clone_size: -; d_call: -; cdr3_aa: CASSEQAEAFF; cdr3_nt: TGTGCCAGCAGTGAGCAGGCTGAAGCTTTCTTT
j_call: TRBJ2-1; v_call: TRBV5-1; clone_size: -; d_call: -; cdr3_aa: CASSLGVRVYIGSNEQFF; cdr3_nt: TGCGCCAGCAGCTTGGGAGTGCGGGTCTATATAGGTTCGAATGAGCAGTTCTTC
j_call: TRBJ2-1; v_call: TRBV27; clone_size: -; d_call: -; cdr3_aa: CASSLGGGPYNEQFF; cdr3_nt: TGTGCCAGCAGCTTGGGGGGGGGCCCCTACAATGAGCAGTTCTTC
j_call: TRBJ2-3; v_call: TRBV7-2; clone_size: -; d_call: -; cdr3_aa: CASSLDTAGRTDTQYF; cdr3_nt: TGTGCCAGCAGCTTAGATACAGCGGGCCGCACAGATACGCAGTATTTT
j_call: TRBJ2-1; v_call: TRBV15; clone_size: -; d_call: TRBD2; cdr3_aa: CATSRARGSGGYNEQFF; cdr3_nt: TGTGCCACCAGCAGGGCACGTGGTAGCGGGGGCTACAATGAGCAGTTCTTC
j_call: TRBJ2-7; v_call: TRBV2; clone_size: -; d_call: -; cdr3_aa: CASTSGYEQYF; cdr3_nt: TGTGCCAGCACCTCAGGTTACGAGCAGTACTTC